These 14 T cell receptor beta chains originate from one sample sequenced in a study of shared clonotypes between healthy human individuals. Clones were read by immunoSEQ multiplex PCR, and TCRdb kept only the in-frame ones, dropping some. This table holds 450,000 to 600,000 clones, more than 65% found once. Sequencing input: PBMCs. The source is a woman in her forties in good health. Some clones in this sample may be carry-over from other donors' samples.

This clone was observed many times. The chain uses TRBV5-6 and TRBJ2-5; no clear D. There are 13 residues in the CDR3. Trimming left V 0 bases short and J 2 bases short, with 5 bases between. Per the germline V gene, CDR1 is SGHDT and CDR2 is YYEEEE. The CDR3 sequence is CASSLDMQETQYF. CDR3 DNA sequence: TGTGCCAGCAGCTTGGACATGCAAGAGACCCAGTACTTC.

The V and J genes are TRBV5-1 and TRBJ2-2, with D possibly TRBD2 on 6 matching bases. CDR1 is SGHRS and CDR2 is YFSETQ in the germline V gene. The V and J ends lost 4 bases and 5 bases respectively, with 18 bases between them. The CDR3 is 16 residues long. The DNA of the CDR3 is TGCGCCAGCAGCCTGGCGACGGGGAGGCGGACCGGGGAGCTGTTTTTT. This encodes CASSLATGRRTGELFF.

The genes are TRBV27 and TRBJ2-3; 10 bases line up with TRBD1. V gave up 5 bases and J gave up 1 base; unmatched junction bases: 6. The CDR3 runs 16 residues. CDR1 MNHEY and CDR2 SMNVEV come from the germline V gene (reference sequence). The CDR3 bases are TGTGCCAGCAGTCTGACAGGGGGCTGGGGCACAGATACGCAGTATTTT. It encodes CASSLTGGWGTDTQYF.

The V and J genes are TRBV7-2 and TRBJ2-5; D gene ambiguous. Germline loops: CDR1 SGHTA, CDR2 FQGNSA. This CDR3 comprises 11 residues. V lost 2 bases and J lost 5, with 3 bases in between. The CDR3 region has the DNA TGTGCCAGCAGCTTAAGTGAGACCCAGTACTTC. Its translation is CASSLSETQYF. The complete variable domain, with remaining parts taken from reference TRBV7-2 and TRBJ2-5, reads GAGVSQSPSNKVTEKGKDVELRCDPISGHTALYWYRQSLGQGLEFLIYFQGNSAPDKSGLPSDRFSAERTGGSVSTLTIQRTQQEDSAVYLCASSLSETQYFGPGTRLLVL.

About this clone itself: This sequence may be a read error, since a much larger clone differs from it by one base. This chain connects TRBV7-9 to TRBJ2-1; 9 bases are a match to TRBD2. CDR3 length: 13 residues. Looked up from germline, CDR1 is SEHNR and CDR2 is FQNEAQ (reference sequence). The junction had 7 bases not matched to a gene; V was cut back by 3 bases and J by 13 bases. The CDR3 loop is CASSLLAGGYQFF. The CDR3 bases are TGTGCCAGCAGCTTGCTGGCGGGAGGGTATCAGTTCTTC.

The gene calls are TRBV5-1 and TRBJ2-3; D might be TRBD2 (6 bases). Per germline, CDR1 SGHRS and CDR2 YFSETQ. V shed 5 bases and J shed 2 bases, with 12 bases lying between them. There are 14 residues in the CDR3. The CDR3 protein is CASSRRDSTDTQYF. Written as DNA, the CDR3 is TGCGCCAGCAGTCGGCGGGACTCCACAGATACGCAGTATTTT.

This clone has only a few counts. The chain carries TRBV9 and TRBJ1-1; 7 bases map to TRBD1. This CDR3 is built from 12 residues. CDR1 SGDLS and CDR2 YYNGEE come from the germline V gene. Unmatched junction bases numbered 0, after V lost 0 bases and J lost 7 bases. CDR3 nucleotides: TGTGCCAGCAGCGTAGACAGGGGTGAAGCTTTCTTT. Amino acids: CASSVDRGEAFF.

The V and J genes are TRBV7-8 and TRBJ2-5, with 7 bases lining up with TRBD2. Trimming took 7 bases from V and 3 from J; bases not matched to a gene: 11. CDR1 is SGHVS and CDR2 is FQNEAQ in the germline V gene. The CDR3 totals 15 residues. The chain's CDR3 is CASTRLGGGKETQYF. Here the CDR3 DNA reads TGTGCCAGCACCCGACTCGGGGGAGGGAAAGAGACCCAGTACTTC.

V gene TRBV28 combines with J gene TRBJ2-1; D remains ambiguous. Germline V gene sequence: CDR1 MDHEN, CDR2 SYDVKM. This CDR3 is built from 13 residues. V shed 7 bases and J shed 10 bases, with 17 bases lying between them. The CDR3 DNA reads as TGTGCCAGCATCGGACCGAGTGTCTGGGAGCAGTTCTTC. Protein product: CASIGPSVWEQFF.

This clone came up once. This chain joins TRBV7-3 and TRBJ2-2; no firm D call. Germline V gene lookup returns CDR1 SGHTA and CDR2 FQGTGA. Trimming cost V 3 bases and J 1 base, with 6 bases left between them. This CDR3 is built from 14 residues. The CDR3 protein is CASSLRLNTGELFF. The CDR3 coding sequence is TGTGCCAGCAGCTTGCGTCTGAACACCGGGGAGCTGTTTTTT. Full variable domain (outside the CDR3, taken from reference TRBV7-3 and TRBJ2-2): GAGVSQTPSNKVTEKGKYVELRCDPISGHTALYWYRQSLGQGPEFLIYFQGTGAADDSGLPNDRFFAVRPEGSVSTLKIQRTERGDSAVYLCASSLRLNTGELFFGEGSRLTVL.

In its sample, this clone was seen once. V gene TRBV28 combines with J gene TRBJ1-4; TRBD1 agrees at 11 bases. The J segment lost 2 bases and the V segment lost 5 bases, leaving 4 bases of the junction unmatched. The germline gives CDR1 MDHEN, CDR2 SYDVKM. This CDR3 contains 16 residues. CDR3: CASSRGQGVTNEKLFF. The CDR3 DNA reads TGTGCCAGCAGTAGGGGACAGGGGGTGACTAATGAAAAACTGTTTTTT.

A note on this clone: A read error may explain this, as a much larger clone is one base away. CDR3 protein: CASSPGEGGWETQYF. CDR3 in DNA: TGTGCCAGCAGCCCAGGCGAAGGGGGCTGGGAGACCCAGTACTTC. The J gene is TRBJ2-5, the V gene TRBV7-9; 7 bases line up with TRBD1. V gave up 5 bases and J gave up 5 bases; unmatched junction bases: 11. There are 15 residues in the CDR3. Germline V gives CDR1 SEHNR, CDR2 FQNEAQ (reference sequence).

The CDR3 protein is CASSLGALVSYEQYF. Written as DNA, the CDR3 is TGTGCCAGCAGCTTGGGCGCGCTAGTGTCCTACGAGCAGTACTTC. The chain has TRBV5-4 and TRBJ2-7; the D is unclear. V lost 0 bases and J lost 1, with 11 bases in between. CDR3 length: 15 amino acids. CDR1 is SGHNT and CDR2 is YYREEE in the germline V gene (reference sequence).

In DNA form, the CDR3 reads TGTGCCAGCAGTTCGGGACTAGCGGGATTCACAGATACGCAGTATTTT. It encodes CASSSGLAGFTDTQYF. This chain uses TRBV28 with TRBJ2-3, with 13 bases aligning to TRBD2. With V trimmed by 4 bases and J by 2 bases, 3 bases remained unmatched. Germline assignment: CDR1 MDHEN and CDR2 SYDVKM. The CDR3 extends over 16 amino acids.